One sample yielded the 32 T cell receptor beta chains listed below, sequenced in a study of identical twins. TCRdb re-analysed the 5' RACE reads in MiXCR, keeping a single row per CDR3 protein. The sample consists of 1.5 million to 2 million distinct CDR3 sequences, about 32% of them appearing once. Sequencing input: cord blood. These receptors all stem from a newborn girl in good health.

This clonotype has just a few counts. This chain links TRBV5-1 with TRBJ1-2; D may be TRBD1 (6 bases). The CDR3 covers 13 residues. V dropped 5 bases and J dropped 4 bases, with 12 bases sitting between them. Germline V gene sequence: CDR1 SGHRS, CDR2 YFSETQ. The CDR3 sequence: CASRTGDLYGYTF. For the CDR3, the DNA is TGCGCCAGCAGGACAGGCGATCTCTATGGCTACACCTTC.

The chain couples TRBV7-9 to TRBJ1-4; 8 nucleotides line up with TRBD1. The ends lost 5 bases at V and 5 bases at J; junction bases unmatched: 13. The CDR3 sequence is 17 residues long. Germline CDR1 and CDR2: SEHNR and FQNEAQ (reference sequence). CDR3 region: CASSPSGAGQGNEKLFF. CDR3 in DNA: TGTGCCAGCAGCCCCTCAGGGGCCGGACAGGGAAATGAAAAACTGTTTTTT.

In this sample, this clonotype turned up many times. The chain employs TRBV18 and TRBJ2-4; 7 nucleotides agree with TRBD1. The CDR3 covers 15 residues. V lost 3 bases, J lost 0 bases, and 2 bases stayed unmatched. Germline loops: CDR1 KGHSH, CDR2 LQKENI. As DNA, the CDR3 is TGTGCCAGCTCACCGACAGGGCTAGCCAAAAACATTCAGTACTTC. Amino acid sequence: CASSPTGLAKNIQYF.

Concerning this clonotype: A junction boundary mismatches the germline segment, possibly from a read error. DNA for the CDR3: TGTGCCATCAGTGAGTTCGGCAGTCTAGGCTCACCCCCCCACTTT. Translating gives CAISEFGSLGSPPHF. This chain links TRBV10-3 with TRBJ1-6; no clear D gene. CDR1 is ENHRY and CDR2 is SYGVKD in the germline V gene. The length of the CDR3 is 15 residues.

This clonotype came up a few times. This chain uses TRBV29-1 with TRBJ2-5; D possibly matches TRBD1 or TRBD2 (6 bases each). This CDR3 has 15 amino acids. CDR1 is SQVTM, CDR2 ANQGSEA, per germline. V lost 2 bases, J lost 1 base, and 14 bases lay in between. In DNA, the CDR3 is TGCAGCGTTGAAAAGGGGGGCAGTCGCCAAGAGACCCAGTACTTC. This codes for CSVEKGGSRQETQYF.

This clonotype was detected only a few times. V and J are TRBV11-2 and TRBJ2-3; 7 nucleotides line up with TRBD2. CDR3 length equals 19 residues. CDR1 and CDR2 (germline): SGHAT, FQNNGV. The J segment lost 4 bases and the V segment lost 3 bases, leaving 19 bases of the junction unmatched. The CDR3 is CASSFYPGVAGPQADTQYF. The DNA for the CDR3 is TGTGCCAGCAGCTTTTACCCGGGAGTAGCGGGTCCCCAAGCAGATACGCAGTATTTT.

This clonotype is a singleton in its sample. The V gene is TRBV20-1, the J gene TRBJ2-3, with a tentative D call TRBD1 (5 bases). The CDR3 sequence is 13 residues long. V was pared by 6 bases and J by 2 bases, with 12 bases between. Per germline, CDR1 DFQATT and CDR2 SNEGSKA (reference sequence). The CDR3 spells CSARAAPTDTQYF. CDR3 DNA sequence: TGCAGTGCCAGGGCGGCCCCCACAGATACGCAGTATTTT.

J is TRBJ2-5 and V is TRBV14; D is ambiguous. Between the trimmed V and J ends, which lost 1 base and 0 bases, there was a span of 9 bases. Germline CDR1 is SGHDN and CDR2 is FVKESK. This CDR3 contains 15 residues. Here the CDR3 DNA reads TGTGCCAGCAGCCAAGTCAGAGCCTACCAAGAGACCCAGTACTTC. Translated: CASSQVRAYQETQYF. Variable domain in full (rest from reference TRBV14 and TRBJ2-5): EAGVTQFPSHSVIEKGQTVTLRCDPISGHDNLYWYRRVMGKEIKFLLHFVKESKQDESGMPNNRFLAERTGGTYSTLKVQPAELEDSGVYFCASSQVRAYQETQYFGPGTRLLVL.

The chain employs TRBV5-1 and TRBJ2-5; 7 bases match TRBD2. The trim removed 4 bases at V and 11 bases at J, leaving 17 bases unmatched. The CDR3 is made up of 15 amino acids. Germline V gene sequence: CDR1 SGHRS, CDR2 YFSETQ. The CDR3 sequence: CASSLWRELHHEQYF. The CDR3, as DNA: TGCGCCAGCAGCCTTTGGCGGGAGCTCCACCATGAGCAGTACTTC.

This clonotype has a handful of counts. The chain is built from TRBV6-5 and TRBJ2-1; 7 bases match TRBD2. Germline V gene data show CDR1 as MNHEY and CDR2 as SVGAGI. The CDR3 is 14 amino acids. After removal of 7 bases from V and 8 bases from J, the junction contained 11 bases not matched to a gene. CDR3 bases: TGTGCCAGCAAGGGAGGCGGGAGAGGTCATGAGCAGTTCTTC. It encodes CASKGGGRGHEQFF.

The chain joins TRBV15 to TRBJ2-5; 7 bases agree with TRBD2. Per germline, CDR1 LNHNV and CDR2 YYDKDF (reference sequence). J gave up 11 bases and V 0 bases, and 21 bases lay outside the gene matches. The CDR3 spans 18 residues. DNA for the CDR3: TGTGCCACCAGCAGAGATCCGATCGCTAGCGGAAATAACAATGAGCAGTACTTC. Amino acids: CATSRDPIASGNNNEQYF.

This chain connects TRBV4-2 to TRBJ2-1, with TRBD2 matching 7 bases. Germline lookup yields CDR1 LGHNA and CDR2 YNFKEQ. V lost 5 bases and J lost 7; bases outside the gene matches: 11. The CDR3 is 15 amino acids. The CDR3 DNA sequence: TGTGCCAGCAGCTCACAAGGACGGGGGGAGAATGAGCAGTTCTTC. Residues: CASSSQGRGENEQFF.

The chain joins TRBV20-1 to TRBJ2-7, with D tentatively TRBD2 (5 bases). CDR1 DFQATT and CDR2 SNEGSKA come from the germline V gene (reference sequence). V gave up 6 bases and J gave up 0 bases, with 15 bases separating them. CDR3 length: 14 amino acids. The DNA for the CDR3 is TGCAGTGCCGTGAACGAGCGGAGCTCCTACGAGCAGTACTTC. This sequence encodes CSAVNERSSYEQYF.

Comments on this clonotype: One end of the junction varies from germline; a read error may be responsible. The V and J genes are TRBV10-3 and TRBJ2-1; 10 bases map to TRBD2. The CDR3 has 18 amino acids. Germline V gene lookup returns CDR1 ENHRY and CDR2 SYGVKD. CDR3 protein: CANSESSPRLAGTNEQFF. CDR3 bases: TGTGCCAACAGTGAGTCCTCGCCGCGACTAGCGGGTACCAATGAGCAGTTCTTC.

This clonotype showed up just a few times. The CDR3, as DNA: TGCAGTGCTAGATATGGAGATGGGTATGGCTACACCTTC. Its protein product is CSARYGDGYGYTF. The rearrangement joins TRBV20-1 to TRBJ1-2, with unresolved D. Germline CDR1 DFQATT, CDR2 SNEGSKA (reference sequence). CDR3 length: 13 residues. Trimming took 2 bases from V and 5 from J, leaving 12 bases between them.

The CDR3 reads CASSPGSTEKLFF. CDR3 DNA: TGTGCCAGCAGCCCAGGGTCTACTGAAAAACTGTTTTTT. The chain couples TRBV9 to TRBJ1-4, with D possibly matching TRBD1 (5 bases). V gave up 4 bases and J gave up 7 bases, with 11 bases separating them. The CDR3 has 13 residues. The germline CDR1 and CDR2 sequences are SGDLS and YYNGEE.

Only a few counts were recorded for this clonotype. The V gene is TRBV5-1, the J gene TRBJ2-3, with 8 positions matching TRBD2. V was clipped by 4 bases and J by 6 bases; unmatched bases: 7. Germline values: CDR1 SGHRS, CDR2 YFSETQ. The CDR3 is made up of 14 amino acids. CDR3 in amino acids: CASSPAQREDTQYF. In nucleotides, the CDR3 is TGCGCCAGCAGCCCCGCCCAGCGGGAGGATACGCAGTATTTT.

A word on this clonotype: Relative to the germline gene, one junction end is altered; a read error may explain this. This chain joins TRBV24-1 and TRBJ2-3; TRBD1 matches 7 bases. The germline gives CDR1 KGHDR, CDR2 SFDVKD. There are 13 residues in the CDR3. In DNA, the CDR3 is TGTGCCACCAGTGGCACGGGACAGTATACGCGGTATTTT. Residues: CATSGTGQYTRYF.

The chain uses TRBV12-3 or TRBV12-4 and TRBJ2-2; the D gene could be TRBD1 or TRBD2 (5 bases each). V gave up 4 bases and J gave up 6 bases, with 15 bases separating them. The CDR3 contains 15 residues. CDR3 region: CASSYPGQIAGELFF. CDR3 sequence (DNA): TGTGCCAGCAGTTACCCGGGGCAGATCGCCGGGGAGCTGTTTTTT.

This clonotype came up a few times. This chain joins TRBV27 and TRBJ1-2, with TRBD1 matching 8 bases. The CDR3 totals 13 residues. The germline gives CDR1 MNHEY, CDR2 SMNVEV (reference sequence). Trimming took 4 bases from V and 8 from J; bases not matched to a gene: 6. The CDR3 here is CASSSGAGGGYTF. As DNA, the CDR3 is TGTGCCAGCAGTTCCGGGGCAGGGGGCGGCTACACCTTC.

The V call is TRBV20-1, the J call TRBJ2-5, with TRBD2 matching 7 bases. Losses at the gene ends were 6 bases for V and 11 bases for J; bases not matched to a gene: 24. The CDR3 spans 16 residues. CDR1 and CDR2 from the germline V gene are DFQATT and SNEGSKA (reference sequence). The CDR3 spells CSAQALARNSYNEQYF. The CDR3 nucleotides are TGCAGTGCCCAGGCACTAGCGAGAAACTCCTACAATGAGCAGTACTTC.

This clonotype appeared once. The chain is built from TRBV2 and TRBJ2-1, with unresolved D. V lost 5 bases and J lost 8, with 10 bases in between. The germline V gene has CDR1 SNHLY and CDR2 FYNNEI. The CDR3 has 12 amino acids. The CDR3: CASSKSVDEQFF. The CDR3 bases are TGTGCCAGCAGTAAAAGCGTGGATGAGCAGTTCTTC.

Written as DNA, the CDR3 is TGTGCCAGCAGTTATTGGGGTCAGGGTGAAGCTTTCTTT. This encodes CASSYWGQGEAFF. This chain uses TRBV6-6 with TRBJ1-1; weak D call: TRBD1 (5 bases). Trimming stripped 3 bases from V and 7 bases from J, with 12 bases between. Germline values: CDR1 MNHNY, CDR2 SVGAGI (reference sequence). The CDR3 runs to 13 residues.

This sequence joins TRBV5-1 and TRBJ2-1; 13 bases are a match to TRBD2. Germline loops: CDR1 SGHRS, CDR2 YFSETQ. The J segment lost 0 bases and the V segment lost 5 bases, leaving 8 bases of the junction unmatched. This CDR3 region has 18 residues. The CDR3 DNA reads as TGCGCCAGCAGACCGGGACTAGCGGGATATTACTCCTACAATGAGCAGTTCTTC. It yields the protein CASRPGLAGYYSYNEQFF.

This sequence joins TRBV12-3 or TRBV12-4 and TRBJ2-1, with TRBD2 matching over 11 bases. After removal of 3 bases from V and 9 bases from J, the junction contained 7 bases not matched to a gene. The CDR3 is 15 amino acids. The CDR3 DNA is TGTGCCAGCAGTTTCATACTAGCGGGAGCGGGTGAGCAGTTCTTC. This encodes CASSFILAGAGEQFF.

This clonotype has just a few counts. The genes are TRBV21-1 and TRBJ2-3; the table's D call TRBD1 went unverified against the DNA. TRBV21-1 is listed as a pseudogene. The CDR3 is 16 residues long. The CDR3 DNA is TGTGCCAGCAGCAAACCCGGGACCCCACAACCAGATACGCAGTATTTT. Amino acid sequence: CASSKPGTPQPDTQYF.

For the CDR3, the DNA is TGCGCCAGCAGCTCGGTTGCGGGGTTCTACGAGCAGTACTTC. Protein sequence: CASSSVAGFYEQYF. The chain recombines TRBV5-1 with TRBJ2-7, with D maybe TRBD2 (6 bases). The CDR3 spans 14 residues. Trimming pared 3 bases from V and 3 bases from J, leaving 13 bases between. CDR1 SGHRS and CDR2 YFSETQ come from the germline V gene.

This clonotype was picked up a small number of times. V usage is TRBV7-2 and J usage is TRBJ1-5; no reliable D call. From germline, CDR1 is SGHTA and CDR2 FQGNSA. Trimming shortened V by 6 bases and J by 0 bases, and 12 bases separated the two germline ends. CDR3 length: 15 amino acids. The CDR3 loop reads CASSQVGHSNQPQHF. CDR3 coding DNA: TGTGCCAGCAGTCAAGTTGGGCATAGCAATCAGCCCCAGCATTTT.

This clonotype turned up a few times. The V and J genes are TRBV20-1 and TRBJ1-5, with D uncertain. Germline V gene data show CDR1 as DFQATT and CDR2 as SNEGSKA (reference sequence). The CDR3 totals 15 residues. V lost 3 bases, J lost 2 bases, and 14 bases lay in between. The CDR3 reads CSASPLRSGNQPQHF. The CDR3 coding sequence is TGCAGTGCTAGTCCCCTGAGGTCTGGCAATCAGCCCCAGCATTTT.

With regard to this clonotype: One end of the junction fails to match germline, which may point to a read error. CDR3 nucleotide sequence: TGTGCCATCAGTGAGTCGACAGGGGTTTTTAACCATGGCTACACCTTC. Translation gives CAISESTGVFNHGYTF. V gene TRBV10-3 combines with J gene TRBJ1-2; 8 positions agree with TRBD1. The CDR3 totals 16 residues. The germline V gene encodes CDR1 ENHRY and CDR2 SYGVKD.

This chain joins TRBV9 and TRBJ2-1, with a tentative D call TRBD1 (5 bases). V gave up 0 bases and J gave up 4 bases, with 14 bases separating them. Germline V gene data show CDR1 as SGDLS and CDR2 as YYNGEE. The CDR3 sequence is 16 residues long. Here the CDR3 reads CASSVAGSLSYNEQFF. The CDR3 bases are TGTGCCAGCAGCGTAGCAGGGTCCTTATCATACAATGAGCAGTTCTTC.

This chain joins TRBV19 and TRBJ2-3, with 9 nucleotides matching TRBD2. Germline V gene lookup returns CDR1 LNHDA and CDR2 SQIVND (reference sequence). The CDR3 has 16 residues. J gave up 0 bases and V 1 base, and 2 bases lay outside the gene matches. CDR3 residues: CASSIATSGSTDTQYF. CDR3 DNA sequence: TGTGCCAGTAGTATAGCCACTAGCGGGAGCACAGATACGCAGTATTTT.